The clone carrying this T cell receptor (beta chain) has a handful of counts. Its antigen is unknown. The ends lost 4 bases at V and 5 bases at J; junction bases unmatched: 6. The CDR3 has 15 residues. CDR1 and CDR2 (germline): LGHDT, YNNKEL (reference sequence). The data derive from a study of molecular identifiers for immune sequencing clone quantification. TCRdb analysed the PCR reads with MiXCR anew, one entry per CDR3 protein. The sample includes some 320,000 distinct CDR3 sequences, roughly a quarter of them seen just once. The study's findings and limits: The study found clones above 20 RNA copies held over 99% of effector molecules and under 1% in naive cells. Spike-in Jurkat TCR RNA from a single cell reportedly registered among roughly 1.1 million naive cells.

Naive CD8 libraries used roughly 17,000 to 1,000,000 sorted cells and 10%, 30% or 50% RNA. This sequence originates from a human donor in good health. Some libraries in this study had Jurkat cell RNA spiked in. The genes are TRBV3-1 and TRBJ2-2, with 8 bases fitting TRBD1. Source material: naive CD8+ T cells from blood, with Jurkat cell RNA spiked in. Subset denoted: FACS-sorted CD8+CD4-CCR7+CD45RA+ naive T cells. Here the CDR3 DNA reads TGTGCCAGCAGCCTTGGACAGGGATGGACCGGGGAGCTGTTTTTT. Amino acid sequence: CASSLGQGWTGELFF. The whole variable domain, filled in from reference TRBV3-1 and TRBJ2-2, reads DTAVSQTPKYLVTQMGNDKSIKCEQNLGHDTMYWYKQDSKKFLKIMFSYNNKELIINETVPNRFSPKSPDKAHLNLHINSLELGDSAVYFCASSLGQGWTGELFFGEGSRLTVL.